Each of the 8 T cell receptor beta chains below was sequenced from the same sample in a study of memory CD4+ T cells and cytomegalovirus serostatus. The method was immunoSEQ multiplex PCR; TCRdb's version includes in-frame clones alone and lacks a portion of them. The repertoire holds tens of thousands of clones, with 82% as singletons. The sort gate was single viable CD3+CD4+CD8-CD45RO+ cells for memory CD4+ T cells. The sequenced sample consisted of memory CD4+ T cells from blood. These receptors came from an adult in good health and CMV-seronegative.

The chain carries TRBV6-1 and TRBJ1-3; no reliable D call. From germline, CDR1 is MNHNS and CDR2 SASEGT. V lost 8 bases to trimming and J lost 0 bases, with 11 bases between them. The CDR3 spans 14 residues. DNA for the CDR3: TGTGCCAGCTCACGGATGATCTCTGGAAACACCATATATTTT. This gives the protein CASSRMISGNTIYF.

This rearrangement joins TRBV28 to TRBJ1-4, with D perhaps matching TRBD1 (5 bases). CDR3 length: 15 amino acids. Deletions cut 5 bases from V and 4 bases from J, with 14 bases between. The germline CDR1 and CDR2 sequences are MDHEN and SYDVKM. The chain's CDR3 is CASSRTGGDNEKLFF. CDR3 nucleotide sequence: TGTGCCAGCAGTCGTACGGGGGGAGATAATGAAAAACTGTTTTTT.

This sequence joins TRBV7-3 and TRBJ2-2; no definite D call. Germline V gives CDR1 SGHTA, CDR2 FQGTGA. Trimming shortened V by 1 base and J by 1 base, and 1 base separated the two germline ends. The CDR3 has 13 amino acids. CDR3 sequence reads: CASSLRNTGELFF. CDR3 coding DNA: TGTGCCAGCAGCTTAAGGAACACCGGGGAGCTGTTTTTT.

The chain employs TRBV19 and TRBJ2-1, with D possibly matching TRBD1 (5 bases). The CDR3 loop spans 10 amino acids. V lost 8 bases and J lost 16, with 15 bases in between. Germline V gene lookup returns CDR1 LNHDA and CDR2 SQIVND (reference sequence). CDR3 sequence (DNA): TGTGCCAGTGGATCAGGGAAAAAATTCTTC. This gives the protein CASGSGKKFF. Drawing the rest from reference TRBV19 and TRBJ2-1, the complete variable domain is DGGITQSPKYLFRKEGQNVTLSCEQNLNHDAMYWYRQDPGQGLRLIYYSQIVNDFQKGDIAEGYSVSREKKESFPLTVTSAQKNPTAFYLCASGSGKKFFGPGTRLTVL.

This clone has a single count. V and J are TRBV18 and TRBJ1-2; D gene uncertain. Germline V gene sequence: CDR1 KGHSH, CDR2 LQKENI. The CDR3 is 13 amino acids. The V and J ends lost 3 bases and 1 base respectively, with 6 bases between them. The CDR3 sequence is CASSPTNNYGYTF. CDR3 nucleotide sequence: TGTGCCAGCTCACCTACCAATAACTATGGCTACACCTTC.

The chain uses TRBV7-9 and TRBJ2-7; D unresolved. There are 15 residues in the CDR3. Trimming stripped 4 bases from V and 5 bases from J, with 18 bases between. CDR1 is SEHNR, CDR2 FQNEAQ, per germline (reference sequence). Here the CDR3 reads CASSSTLGHVHEQYF. CDR3 nucleotides: TGTGCCAGCAGCTCTACCTTGGGCCACGTGCACGAGCAGTACTTC.

V and J are TRBV5-1 and TRBJ2-1; D assignment may be TRBD1 or TRBD2 (7 bases each). The CDR3 contains 15 residues. Trimming removed 4 bases from V and 4 bases from J, with 15 bases in between. Germline-derived CDR1 and CDR2 are SGHRS and YFSETQ. The CDR3 region has the DNA TGCGCCAGCAGCCAGGCAGGGGGGGGGTACAATGAGCAGTTCTTC. This sequence encodes CASSQAGGGYNEQFF.

This chain connects TRBV7-3 to TRBJ2-2; TRBD1 aligns across 10 bases. Germline values: CDR1 SGHTA, CDR2 FQGTGA. This CDR3 comprises 15 residues. Losses at the gene ends were 5 bases for V and 5 bases for J; bases not matched to a gene: 5. In DNA form, the CDR3 reads TGTGCCAGCAGCACGACAGGGGGCGGAACCGGGGAGCTGTTTTTT. Its translation: CASSTTGGGTGELFF. The whole variable domain, filled in from reference TRBV7-3 and TRBJ2-2, reads GAGVSQTPSNKVTEKGKYVELRCDPISGHTALYWYRQSLGQGPEFLIYFQGTGAADDSGLPNDRFFAVRPEGSVSTLKIQRTERGDSAVYLCASSTTGGGTGELFFGEGSRLTVL.